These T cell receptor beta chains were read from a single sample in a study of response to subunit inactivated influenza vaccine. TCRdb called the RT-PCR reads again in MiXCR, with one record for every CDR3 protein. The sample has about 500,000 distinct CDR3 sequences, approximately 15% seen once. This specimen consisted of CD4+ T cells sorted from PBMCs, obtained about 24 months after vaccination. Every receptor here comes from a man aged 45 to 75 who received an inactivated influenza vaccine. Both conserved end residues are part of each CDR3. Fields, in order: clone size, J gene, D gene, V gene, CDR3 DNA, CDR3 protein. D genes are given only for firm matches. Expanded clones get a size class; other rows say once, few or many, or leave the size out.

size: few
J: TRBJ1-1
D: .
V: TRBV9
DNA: TGTGCCAGCAGCGTGGAGGGGATGAACACTGAAGCTTTCTTT
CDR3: CASSVEGMNTEAFF

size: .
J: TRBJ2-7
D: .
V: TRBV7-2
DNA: TGTGCCAGCAGCTTACGGGGTACGGGTGGGGAGCAGTACTTC
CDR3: CASSLRGTGGEQYF

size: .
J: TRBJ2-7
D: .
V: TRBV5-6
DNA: TGTGCCAGCACCAAGGAGAGGAGGTCCTACGAGCAGTACTTC
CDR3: CASTKERRSYEQYF

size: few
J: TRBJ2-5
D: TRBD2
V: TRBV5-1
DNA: TGCGCCAGCAGCGCTGCTAGCGGATTGCAAGAGACCCAGTACTTC
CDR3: CASSAASGLQETQYF

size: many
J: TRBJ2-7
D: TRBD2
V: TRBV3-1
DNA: TGTGCCAGCAGCCACGGACTAGCGGGAGACGAGCAGTACTTC
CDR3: CASSHGLAGDEQYF

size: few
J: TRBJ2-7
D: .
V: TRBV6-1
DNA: TGTGCTCCACGGGCCCCGCTAAAGTTCTACGAGCAGTACTTC
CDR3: CAPRAPLKFYEQYF

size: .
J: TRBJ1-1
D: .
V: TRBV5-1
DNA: TGCGCCAGCAGCTGGGCGCTTGGAGGAAACACTGAAGCTTTCTTT
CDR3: CASSWALGGNTEAFF

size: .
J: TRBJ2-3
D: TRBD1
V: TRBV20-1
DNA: TGCAGTGCTAGTCTACAGGGGGCAGTCCTGGGTGGCACGCAGTATTTT
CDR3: CSASLQGAVLGGTQYF

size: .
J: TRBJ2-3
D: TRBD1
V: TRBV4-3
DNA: TGCGCCAGCAGCCAGAGCCAGGGGGCAGATACGCAGTATTTT
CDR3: CASSQSQGADTQYF

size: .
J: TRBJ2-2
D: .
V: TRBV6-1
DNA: TGTGCCAGCAGCGGACATTGGGACACCGGGGAGCTGTTTTTT
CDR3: CASSGHWDTGELFF

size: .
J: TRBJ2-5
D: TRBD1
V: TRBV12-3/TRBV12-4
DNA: TGTGCCAGCTGTTGGGGGACAGGGTGGTCGGGACCCCAAGAGACCCAGTACTTC
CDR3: CASCWGTGWSGPQETQYF

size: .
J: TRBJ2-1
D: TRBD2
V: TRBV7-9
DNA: TGTGCCTCTGTTAGGCCAGCGGGGCGTGAGCAGTTCTTC
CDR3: CASVRPAGREQFF

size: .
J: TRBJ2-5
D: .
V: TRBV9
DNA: TGTGCCAGCAGCGTAGGTCCAAAAGAGACCCAGTACTTC
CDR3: CASSVGPKETQYF

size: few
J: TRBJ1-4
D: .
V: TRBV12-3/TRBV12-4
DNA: TGTGCCAGCAGTTTAGCGGGTGAGGCCAGGGGTGGAAAACTGTTTTTT
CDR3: CASSLAGEARGGKLFF

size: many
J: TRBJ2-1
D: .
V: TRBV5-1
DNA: TGCGCCAGCAGCTTGGCCGGAGAAAGGTTCTTC
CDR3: CASSLAGERFF

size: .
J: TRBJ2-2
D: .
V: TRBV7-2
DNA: TGTGCCAGCACTTCAGCTAGGGCCGGGGAGCTGTTTTTT
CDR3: CASTSARAGELFF

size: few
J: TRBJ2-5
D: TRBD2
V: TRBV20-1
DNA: TGCAGTGCCCAGGGACTAGCGGGTTTCCAAGAGACCCAGTACTTC
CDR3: CSAQGLAGFQETQYF

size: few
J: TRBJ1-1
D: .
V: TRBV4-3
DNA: TGCGCCAGCAGCCAAGATTCCATCTCAAGGGCTTTCTTT
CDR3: CASSQDSISRAFF

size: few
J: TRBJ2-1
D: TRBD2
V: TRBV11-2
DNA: TGTGCCAGCAGCCTCCGGACTAGCGGGGGTTCCTACAATGAGCAGTTCTTC
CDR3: CASSLRTSGGSYNEQFF

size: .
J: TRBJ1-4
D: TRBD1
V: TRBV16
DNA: TGTGCCAGCAGCCAATCCAGGGGGCGCGATGAAAAACTGTTTTTT
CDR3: CASSQSRGRDEKLFF

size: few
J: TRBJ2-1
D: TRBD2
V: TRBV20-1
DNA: TGCAGTGCTAGAGGCCCGACGACTAGCGGGGGGGCGCAGTTCTTC
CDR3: CSARGPTTSGGAQFF

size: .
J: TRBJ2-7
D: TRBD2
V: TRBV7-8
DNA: TGTGCCAGCAGGGGACTAGCGGGAACCCCCTCCTACGAGCAGTACTTC
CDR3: CASRGLAGTPSYEQYF

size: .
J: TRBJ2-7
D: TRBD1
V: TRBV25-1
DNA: TGTGCCAGCAGTGTAGCGACAGGGGCGACCTACGAGCAGTACTTC
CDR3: CASSVATGATYEQYF

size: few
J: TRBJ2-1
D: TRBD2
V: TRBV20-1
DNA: TGCAGTGCTAGAGATATAGCGGGGGCCCTAGTCAAGCAGTTCTTC
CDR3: CSARDIAGALVKQFF

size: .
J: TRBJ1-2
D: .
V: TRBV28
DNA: TGTGCCAGCAGTTCCCCAGGGTCGAAAGGCTACACCTTC
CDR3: CASSSPGSKGYTF

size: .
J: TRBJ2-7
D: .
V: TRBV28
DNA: TGTGCCAGCGGGGCGGGCCTCGCAACGGTCGAGCAGTACTTC
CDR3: CASGAGLATVEQYF

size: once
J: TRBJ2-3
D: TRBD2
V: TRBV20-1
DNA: TGCAGTGCTAGAGGGGCCCGGGGGGGCCTCACAGATACGCAGTATTTT
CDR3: CSARGARGGLTDTQYF

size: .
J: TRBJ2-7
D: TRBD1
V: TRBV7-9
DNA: TGTGCCAGCAGCCCGGACAGGTTCTCCTACGAGCAGTACTTC
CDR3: CASSPDRFSYEQYF

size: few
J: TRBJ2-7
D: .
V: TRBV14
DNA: TGTGCCAGCAGCCAGGAAGGACACCTCTCCTACGAGCAGTACTTC
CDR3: CASSQEGHLSYEQYF

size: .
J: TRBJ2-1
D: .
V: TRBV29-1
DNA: TGCAGCGTTGGAGGGCGGTTATCCTACAATGAGCAGTTCTTC
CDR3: CSVGGRLSYNEQFF

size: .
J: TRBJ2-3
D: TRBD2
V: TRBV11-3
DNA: TGTGCCAGCAGCTTAGCTCTAGCGGGGGATGACACAGGTACGCAGTATTTT
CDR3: CASSLALAGDDTGTQYF

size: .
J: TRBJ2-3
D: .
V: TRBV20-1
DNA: TGCAGTGCTAGACGTGTGGGGGGCAAAGATACGCAGTATTTT
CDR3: CSARRVGGKDTQYF

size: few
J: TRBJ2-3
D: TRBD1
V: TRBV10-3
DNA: TGTGCCATCAGTATGACAGGGGGCCAGGGAGATACGCAGTATTTT
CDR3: CAISMTGGQGDTQYF